The sequence of this T cell receptor beta chain was determined in a study of blood T cell repertoires in COVID-19. Study as a whole: Samples representing acute and convalescent COVID-19 were sourced from the United States, Italy and Spain. In each case, the material was cDNA or gDNA derived from T cells, B-cell-depleted T cells, or PBMCs.

Source study methods: Reference gene primer amplification yielded estimated nucleated cell counts. Produced via immunoSEQ multiplex PCR; TCRdb's table is partial and in-frame only. The V and J calls and clone size are taken from that table; D and trimming were inferred from the DNA. The repertoire includes over 80,000 clones, about 89% of them detected once, and approximately 10% sits in the top ten. CDR3 length: 19 residues. From germline, CDR1 is MGHRA and CDR2 YSYEKL. V lost 0 bases and J 3 bases, leaving 23 bases between the germline ends. The material sequenced was peripheral blood. The TCR originated in a man in his forties or fifties with acute or convalescent COVID-19. The gene calls are TRBV4-1 and TRBJ1-2, with D hard to call. CDR3 coding DNA: TGCGCCAGCAGCCAAGACGAATTCAAACGGAGATCCTATCACTATGGCTACACCTTC. This sequence encodes CASSQDEFKRRSYHYGYTF.